This T cell receptor beta chain was sequenced in a study of radiotherapy plus CTLA-4 blockade in lung cancer. The method was immunoSEQ multiplex PCR; TCRdb's version includes in-frame clones alone and lacks a portion of them. The data contain 45,000 to 60,000 clones, 80% to 85% of them singletons. The TCR originated in a human donor with non-small cell lung cancer who had stable disease on radiotherapy plus ipilimumab. The sequencing used peripheral blood, collected from a patient treated with radiotherapy plus ipilimumab.

The CDR3 region has the DNA TGTGCCAGCAGCCAAGGGGGCGGCAGAGTCGCTGGAAACACCATATATTTT. Translated, it gives CASSQGGGRVAGNTIYF. The V call is TRBV14, the J call TRBJ1-3, with D possibly matching TRBD1 (5 bases). Looked up from germline, CDR1 is SGHDN and CDR2 is FVKESK. V gave up 1 base and J gave up 2 bases, with 15 bases separating them. The CDR3 spans 17 residues.